This T cell receptor (beta chain) emerged from a study of blood T cell repertoires in COVID-19. As processed by the authors: Amplification of reference gene primers was used by the study to estimate nucleated cell counts. The assay was immunoSEQ multiplex PCR, and TCRdb's table has in-frame clones only and misses some. The DNA was the basis for D and trimming; V, J and clone size are from that table. The sample consists of about 110,000 clones, roughly 84% of them appearing once. The CDR3 length is 15 residues. The J segment lost 3 bases and the V segment lost 3 bases, leaving 3 bases of the junction unmatched. The V gene's germline CDR1 is SEHNR and CDR2 FQNEAQ (reference sequence).

The sample consisted of peripheral blood. This TCR was sampled from a woman in her 50s with acute or convalescent COVID-19. This chain joins TRBV7-9 and TRBJ2-5, with 11 bases that match TRBD2. The CDR3, as DNA: TGTGCCAGCAGCTTGGGGACTAGCGGAGAAGAGACCCAGTACTTC. Encoded protein: CASSLGTSGEETQYF.